The sequence of this T cell receptor (beta chain) was determined in a study of blood T cells in healthy people across ages. Alongside a J-beta primer mix, a sample-barcoded 5' primer served in a second PCR lasting about 6 to 12 cycles. MiXCR, applied by TCRdb to the 5' RACE reads, yields one record per CDR3 protein. The table includes roughly 700,000 distinct CDR3 sequences, approximately 25% detected once. Germline values: CDR1 ENHRY, CDR2 SYGVKD. There are 17 residues in the CDR3. Another study also made use of these data, one on T cells of mothers and their children.

The TCR originated in a boy younger than 18 in good health. The chain carries TRBV10-3 and TRBJ2-5; 11 bases agree with TRBD2. The better agreement between TRBJ2-1 and the DNA end casts doubt on the J call. Sequenced: blood. This CDR3 reads CAISENSGRGSYNEQFF. CDR3 sequence (DNA): TGTGCCATCAGTGAGAATAGCGGGAGGGGCTCCTACAATGAGCAGTTCTTC.